This is a list of T cell receptor beta chains from one sample in a study of T cells in Graves' hyperthyroidism and ophthalmopathy. One entry per CDR3 protein, called by TCRdb with MiXCR from the multiplex PCR reads. In the table there are fewer than 900,000 distinct CDR3 sequences, 15% to 20% of which are singletons. Sequencing used blood. The receptors come from a man between 18 and 29 years old with Graves' hyperthyroidism. Both conserved end residues are part of each CDR3. The D gene is left open where the match is weak. Some rows mark clone size as missing; the rest say once, few, many or name a class of expanded clone.

size	V	J	D	DNA	CDR3
few	TRBV11-2	TRBJ1-2	NA	TGTGCCAGCAGCTCTCCCCGGACAGAAAGCTATGGCTACACCTTC	CASSSPRTESYGYTF
few	TRBV20-1	TRBJ2-2	TRBD2	TGCAGTGCTAGAATCGGATCGGGAGGGACCGGGGAGCTGTTTTTT	CSARIGSGGTGELFF
many	TRBV28	TRBJ2-7	TRBD2	TGTGCCAGCAGTTTATGGCCCGGCGCTAGCGGGAGGTCCTACGAGCAGTACTTC	CASSLWPGASGRSYEQYF
many	TRBV12-3/TRBV12-4	TRBJ2-5	NA	TGTGCCAGCAGTTTTACGGCCGAGACCCAGTACTTC	CASSFTAETQYF
NA	TRBV19	TRBJ1-5	NA	TGTGCCAGTAGTATTTTCGCCCAAAATCAGCCCCAGCATTTT	CASSIFAQNQPQHF
many	TRBV5-5	TRBJ2-5	NA	TGTGCCAGCAGCGTTGGTCCAGCAAGGGAGACCCAGTACTTC	CASSVGPARETQYF
many	TRBV24-1	TRBJ2-3	TRBD2	TGTGCCACCAGTGCCCTGGTAGGGACTAGCGGGAGCGGTACAGATACGCAGTATTTT	CATSALVGTSGSGTDTQYF
NA	TRBV6-1	TRBJ2-7	NA	TGTGCCAGCAGTGAGGGGAGCATCTACGAGCAGTACTTC	CASSEGSIYEQYF
NA	TRBV4-2	TRBJ2-3	TRBD2	TGTGCCAGCAGCCTTCTGACTAGCGGGAGGGCCGGCACAGATACGCAGTATTTT	CASSLLTSGRAGTDTQYF
many	TRBV28	TRBJ1-5	NA	TGTGCCAGCATACGCGACCTAAATCAGCCCCAGCATTTT	CASIRDLNQPQHF
many	TRBV3-1	TRBJ2-3	TRBD1	TGTGCCAGCAGCCAACTAACTTATCGACAGGGGGACTCCGACAGAGATACGCAGTATTTT	CASSQLTYRQGDSDRDTQYF
NA	TRBV12-3/TRBV12-4	TRBJ2-4	NA	TGTGCCAGCAGTCCCTGGACAGTGGGCAGAGTGGCCAAAAACATTCAGTACTTC	CASSPWTVGRVAKNIQYF
few	TRBV3-1	TRBJ2-7	TRBD2	TGTGCCAGCAGCCAGGGACTAGCTTATTTCTACGAGCAGTACTTC	CASSQGLAYFYEQYF
NA	TRBV9	TRBJ2-7	TRBD1	TGTGCCAGCAGCCCTGTGGACAGGAGCTCCTACGAGCAGTACTTC	CASSPVDRSSYEQYF
many	TRBV18	TRBJ2-1	TRBD2	TGTGCCAGCTCATCCTCTAGCGGATCCTACAATGAGCAGTTCTTC	CASSSSSGSYNEQFF
many	TRBV11-3	TRBJ2-1	NA	TGTGCCAGCAGCTTAGGCACGACAGGATACAATGAGCAGTTCTTC	CASSLGTTGYNEQFF
many	TRBV19	TRBJ1-1	TRBD1	TGTGCCAGTAGTACGACAGGGGGGAGCACTGAAGCTTTCTTT	CASSTTGGSTEAFF
NA	TRBV11-2	TRBJ2-7	NA	TGTGCCAGCAGCTTAGGGCGGTCAGGCGAGCAGTACTTC	CASSLGRSGEQYF
few	TRBV7-9	TRBJ2-3	TRBD1	TGTGCCAGCAGGTACAGGGGGCTCGGCACAGATACGCAGTATTTT	CASRYRGLGTDTQYF
many	TRBV7-8	TRBJ2-7	NA	TGTGCCAGCAGCTTTCGGGGACGGGAAACATACGAGCAGTACTTC	CASSFRGRETYEQYF
many	TRBV29-1	TRBJ2-7	NA	TGCAGCGTGTCCCAAGCCTACGAGCAGTACTTC	CSVSQAYEQYF
many	TRBV20-1	TRBJ2-5	TRBD1	TGCAGTGCTAGGGACAGGGTCAGTTCCGTTGAGACCCAGTACTTC	CSARDRVSSVETQYF
few	TRBV2	TRBJ2-7	NA	TGTGCCAGCAGCACCGCCCGGGGGGCGTCGGGGGAGCAGTACTTC	CASSTARGASGEQYF
NA	TRBV5-1	TRBJ2-1	NA	TGCGCCAGCAGCCGCCGGGGACTTTCAAACAATGAGCAGTTCTTC	CASSRRGLSNNEQFF
NA	TRBV9	TRBJ2-4	NA	TGTGCCAGCAGCGTAGGTCCTGGAGCCAAAAACATTCAGTACTTC	CASSVGPGAKNIQYF
many	TRBV28	TRBJ2-7	NA	TGTGCCAGCAGTTTAGGTACCGGGGGCCCCTACGAGCAGTACTTC	CASSLGTGGPYEQYF
few	TRBV29-1	TRBJ2-5	NA	TGCAGCGTTGATTCTTTTCAGCAAGAGACCCAGTACTTC	CSVDSFQQETQYF
many	TRBV6-1	TRBJ1-1	NA	TGTGCCAGCAGTGAACAGAGTAACACTGAAGCTTTCTTT	CASSEQSNTEAFF
NA	TRBV5-5	TRBJ1-1	NA	TGTGCCAGCAGCTTTGGCCTTACCGGTGAAGCTTTCTTT	CASSFGLTGEAFF
few	TRBV28	TRBJ2-1	TRBD1	TGTGCCAGCAGTTTAAGCGCTTTTCCGGGACAGGGATGGTTCTTC	CASSLSAFPGQGWFF
few	TRBV6-1	TRBJ2-1	NA	TGTGCCAGCAGTGGGACTTTCTACAATGAGCAGTTCTTC	CASSGTFYNEQFF
few	TRBV6-2/TRBV6-3	TRBJ2-1	NA	TGTGCCAGCAGCCCTAGGGGGAGGGGTTACAATGAGCAGTTCTTC	CASSPRGRGYNEQFF
few	TRBV29-1	TRBJ1-4	NA	TGCAGCGTTGAAGAATCGCCAGATGAAAAACTGTTTTTT	CSVEESPDEKLFF
few	TRBV29-1	TRBJ2-7	TRBD2	TGCAGCGTTGGAAGACAGCGGGGCGGCTTCTACGAGCAGTACTTC	CSVGRQRGGFYEQYF
NA	TRBV3-1	TRBJ1-3	NA	TGTGCCAGCAGCCAAGCGTCGGTATCTGGAAACACCATATATTTT	CASSQASVSGNTIYF
many	TRBV28	TRBJ1-5	TRBD1	TGTGCCAGCAGTGGGGACAGGGGGCTTAATCAGCCCCAGCATTTT	CASSGDRGLNQPQHF
NA	TRBV20-1	TRBJ1-5	TRBD1	TGCAGTGCTAGAGGGACAGGGGCATTCAATCGGCCCCAGCATTTT	CSARGTGAFNRPQHF